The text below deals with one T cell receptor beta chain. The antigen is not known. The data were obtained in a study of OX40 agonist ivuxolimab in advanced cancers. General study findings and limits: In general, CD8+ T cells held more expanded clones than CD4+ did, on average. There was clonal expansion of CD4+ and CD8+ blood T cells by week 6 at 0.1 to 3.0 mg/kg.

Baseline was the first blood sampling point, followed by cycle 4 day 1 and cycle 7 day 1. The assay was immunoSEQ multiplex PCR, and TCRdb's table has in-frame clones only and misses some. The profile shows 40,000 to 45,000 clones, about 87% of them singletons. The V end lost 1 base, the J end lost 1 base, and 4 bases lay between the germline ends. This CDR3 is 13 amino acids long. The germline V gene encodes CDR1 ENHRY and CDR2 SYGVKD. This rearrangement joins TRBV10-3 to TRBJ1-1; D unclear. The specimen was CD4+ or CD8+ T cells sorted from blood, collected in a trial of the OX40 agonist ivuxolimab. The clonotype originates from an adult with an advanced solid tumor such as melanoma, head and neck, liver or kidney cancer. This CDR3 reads CAISEFQNTEAFF. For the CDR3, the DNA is TGTGCCATCAGTGAGTTTCAGAACACTGAAGCTTTCTTT.